This T cell receptor beta chain was sequenced in a study of blood T cell repertoires in COVID-19. For the study at large: There were acute and convalescent COVID-19 samples, and they came from the United States, Italy and Spain.

Method: immunoSEQ multiplex PCR; TCRdb's copy keeps in-frame clones and lacks some. The sample has fewer than 400,000 clones, about 87% seen once. Germline CDR1 and CDR2: SQVTM and ANQGSEA. This CDR3 spans 13 amino acids. The trim removed 4 bases at V and 4 bases at J, leaving 0 bases unmatched. Participant age was about 18 to 89 years, and participants resided in fewer than 30 US areas. Sample: PBMCs or T cells enriched from blood (not recorded which). The receptor was isolated from a woman aged 45-59 years who had recovered from COVID-19. The rearrangement uses TRBV29-1 and TRBJ1-5; 11 bases match TRBD1. CDR3 in amino acids: CSVGDRGNQPQHF. As DNA, the CDR3 is TGCAGCGTTGGGGACAGGGGGAATCAGCCCCAGCATTTT.